This entry lists 17 T cell receptor beta chains sequenced from one sample in a study of early stage breast cancer tumors. Sequencing used immunoSEQ multiplex PCR; TCRdb keeps in-frame clones, though not all of them. The table records 39,000 or so clones, over 60% of them present only once. The specimen sequenced was blood. These receptors were taken from a person aged 50-59 years with breast cancer.

The chain combines TRBV7-8 with TRBJ2-7; 13 bases line up with TRBD2. The germline gives CDR1 SGHVS, CDR2 FQNEAQ. The J segment lost 4 bases and the V segment lost 5 bases, leaving 8 bases of the junction unmatched. This CDR3 contains 16 residues. CDR3 bases: TGTGCCAGCAGCCCCGCGGGACTAGCGGGGACGTACGAGCAGTACTTC. It translates to CASSPAGLAGTYEQYF.

The V and J genes are TRBV10-3 and TRBJ1-1, with 9 bases fitting TRBD1. The CDR3 has 17 residues. V dropped 3 bases and J dropped 0; count of bases not matched to a gene: 8. The germline CDR1 and CDR2 sequences are ENHRY and SYGVKD. The CDR3 loop is CAISESMGQGVNTEAFF. CDR3 in DNA: TGTGCCATCAGTGAATCCATGGGACAGGGAGTGAACACTGAAGCTTTCTTT.

V is TRBV5-4 and J is TRBJ2-1; 16 bases match TRBD2. The ends lost 5 bases at V and 6 bases at J; junction bases unmatched: 11. The germline CDR1 and CDR2 sequences are SGHNT and YYREEE (reference sequence). CDR3 length equals 18 residues. The DNA for the CDR3 is TGTGCCAGCAGGGCCGGGACTAGCGGGAGGGGCGGGGGCAATGAGCAGTTCTTC. Its protein product is CASRAGTSGRGGGNEQFF.

The chain joins TRBV2 to TRBJ2-1; 7 nucleotides match TRBD1. CDR1 and CDR2 from the germline V gene are SNHLY and FYNNEI. The CDR3 consists of 14 residues. J lost 8 bases, V lost 2 bases, and 6 bases had no gene match. The CDR3 region has the DNA TGTGCCAGCAGTGAAATCCGACAGGGCTATGAGCAGTTCTTC. Translated, it gives CASSEIRQGYEQFF.

V usage is TRBV11-3 and J usage is TRBJ1-1; D ambiguous. Germline-derived CDR1 and CDR2 are SGHNT and YENEEA. The ends were cut back, 2 bases at V and 0 bases at J, with 4 bases in the middle. CDR3 size: 13 residues. The CDR3 here is CASSLTLNTEAFF. In DNA form, the CDR3 reads TGTGCCAGCAGCTTAACTCTGAACACTGAAGCTTTCTTT. The full variable domain, rest sourced from reference TRBV11-3 and TRBJ1-1, is EAGVVQSPRYKIIEKKQPVAFWCNPISGHNTLYWYLQNLGQGPELLIRYENEEAVDDSQLPKDRFSAERLKGVDSTLKIQPAELGDSAVYLCASSLTLNTEAFFGQGTRLTVV.

V usage is TRBV18 and J usage is TRBJ1-1; 9 bases map to TRBD1. The CDR3 sequence is 15 residues long. Germline V CDR1 and CDR2: KGHSH, LQKENI. V lost 6 bases and J lost 2; bases outside the gene matches: 7. The CDR3 loop reads CASSPGTGLNTEAFF. CDR3 coding DNA: TGTGCCAGCTCCCCCGGGACAGGGTTAAACACTGAAGCTTTCTTT.

This clone showed up just a few times. This sequence joins TRBV27 and TRBJ2-7; 9 nucleotides align to TRBD2. This CDR3 contains 15 residues. With 4 bases clipped from V and 4 bases from J, the junction kept 8 bases outside the gene matches. Per germline, CDR1 MNHEY and CDR2 SMNVEV (reference sequence). CDR3 sequence: CASSSRLAVGYEQYF. CDR3 nucleotides: TGTGCCAGCAGTTCCCGACTAGCGGTCGGTTACGAGCAGTACTTC.

The chain recombines TRBV4-3 with TRBJ2-3; D unclear. The germline V and J ends were trimmed by 0 bases and 0 bases, with 7 bases remaining between them. Germline V gene sequence: CDR1 LGHNA, CDR2 YSLEER. The CDR3 has 15 amino acids. CDR3 nucleotides: TGCGCCAGCAGCCAAGATTTTCCTAGCACAGATACGCAGTATTTT. Translating it yields CASSQDFPSTDTQYF.

This chain links TRBV7-8 with TRBJ2-2; 7 bases map to TRBD1. J lost 7 bases, V lost 1 base, and 9 bases had no gene match. Germline values: CDR1 SGHVS, CDR2 FQNEAQ. CDR3 length: 16 amino acids. The CDR3 loop is CASSLEPTGTDGELFF. The CDR3, as DNA: TGTGCCAGCAGCTTAGAACCGACAGGGACGGACGGGGAGCTGTTTTTT.

J is TRBJ1-1 and V is TRBV27, with a tentative D call TRBD1 (5 bases). Between the trimmed V and J ends, which lost 3 bases and 1 base, there was a span of 12 bases. In germline, CDR1 is MNHEY, CDR2 SMNVEV (reference sequence). This CDR3 is built from 15 residues. CDR3 bases: TGTGCCAGCAGTTTTCAGGGATGGGGGAACACTGAAGCTTTCTTT. This gives the protein CASSFQGWGNTEAFF.

This rearrangement joins TRBV11-1 to TRBJ2-1; D may be TRBD1 (7 bases). Trimming removed 7 bases from V and 10 bases from J, with 20 bases in between. This CDR3 comprises 14 residues. Germline-derived CDR1 and CDR2 are SGHAT and FQDESV (reference sequence). CDR3 nucleotides: TGTGCCAGCACCCCAGGGGGGCTGGGGCGGGAGCAGTTCTTC. Translation: CASTPGGLGREQFF.

CDR3 loop: CASSVLEVGELFF. CDR3 coding DNA: TGTGCCAGCAGCGTCCTAGAAGTCGGGGAGCTGTTTTTT. The chain joins TRBV9 to TRBJ2-2, with unresolved D. The CDR3 has 13 residues. CDR1 and CDR2 from the germline V gene are SGDLS and YYNGEE. The ends were cut back, 2 bases at V and 7 bases at J, with 9 bases in the middle.

V gene TRBV6-5 combines with J gene TRBJ2-6; D unclear. CDR3 length: 16 residues. Between the trimmed V and J ends, which lost 4 bases and 4 bases, there was a span of 14 bases. From germline, CDR1 is MNHEY and CDR2 SVGAGI. This CDR3 is CASSLIPAVGANVLTF. The CDR3, as DNA: TGTGCCAGCAGTTTGATCCCGGCGGTAGGGGCCAACGTCCTGACTTTC.

The chain is built from TRBV27 and TRBJ2-7; TRBD2 agrees at 12 bases. From germline, CDR1 is MNHEY and CDR2 SMNVEV (reference sequence). This CDR3 spans 15 amino acids. J gave up 4 bases and V 6 bases, and 7 bases lay outside the gene matches. CDR3 protein: CASRPSGRAGYEQYF. CDR3 coding DNA: TGTGCCAGCAGGCCTAGCGGGAGGGCCGGATACGAGCAGTACTTC.

This clone was detected only a few times. The rearrangement links TRBV7-2 to TRBJ1-5; 7 bases map to TRBD1. The CDR3 has 19 residues. CDR1 is SGHTA and CDR2 is FQGNSA in the germline V gene. V was pared by 5 bases and J by 11 bases, with 27 bases of the junction left unmatched. The CDR3: CASSPVRDSLRPGRQAQHF. CDR3 sequence (DNA): TGTGCCAGCAGCCCCGTCCGGGACAGTCTTCGCCCGGGGCGTCAAGCCCAGCATTTT.

V and J are TRBV4-3 and TRBJ2-7; D remains ambiguous. With 0 bases removed from V and 0 bases from J, the gap between germline ends came to 12 bases. The CDR3 loop spans 16 amino acids. Germline values: CDR1 LGHNA, CDR2 YSLEER. CDR3 in amino acids: CASSQDPAISSYEQYV. The CDR3 bases are TGCGCCAGCAGCCAAGATCCAGCGATCAGCTCCTACGAGCAGTACGTC.

This chain uses TRBV21-1 with TRBJ2-7; the table gives TRBD1 as D, unverified against the DNA. TRBV21-1 is listed as a pseudogene. The CDR3 length is 14 residues. The CDR3 loop reads CASSISFQSYEQYF. The CDR3 DNA sequence: TGTGCCAGCAGCATTTCATTCCAATCCTACGAGCAGTACTTC.